These T cell receptor beta chains were read from a single sample in a study of beta chain features in type 1 diabetes. Libraries were prepared by immunoSEQ multiplex PCR; TCRdb keeps only in-frame clonotypes and omits some of them. Of hundreds of thousands of clones detected, around 9.7% appear once; the ten largest clones hold approximately 1%. Sequencing used central memory CD4+ T cells from blood. All receptors come from a man between 25 and 39 years old with type 1 diabetes. Both conserved end residues are part of each CDR3. D genes are given only for firm matches. Part of the rows lack a size; the others show once, few, many or a class for expanded clones.

size: NA; J: TRBJ2-5; length: 13; V: TRBV29-1; D: NA; CDR3: CSVQGFFQETQYF; DNA: TGCAGCGTGCAGGGGTTTTTCCAAGAGACCCAGTACTTC
size: few; J: TRBJ1-2; length: 14; V: TRBV7-2; D: NA; CDR3: CASSLAGTDYGYTF; DNA: TGTGCCAGCAGCTTAGCGGGGACGGACTATGGCTACACCTTC
size: many; J: TRBJ1-6; length: 12; V: TRBV7-9; D: NA; CDR3: CASSWNDSPLHF; DNA: TGTGCCAGCAGCTGGAATGATTCACCCCTCCACTTT
size: NA; J: TRBJ2-1; length: 15; V: TRBV4-3; D: NA; CDR3: CASSQGDRVINEQFF; DNA: TGCGCCAGCAGCCAAGGGGATCGAGTTATAAATGAGCAGTTCTTC
size: NA; J: TRBJ2-5; length: 14; V: TRBV10-3; D: TRBD1; CDR3: CAISPRQGQETQYF; DNA: TGTGCCATCAGTCCGAGACAGGGCCAAGAGACCCAGTACTTC
size: few; J: TRBJ2-5; length: 16; V: TRBV15; D: TRBD2; CDR3: CATSRGVAGALETQYF; DNA: TGTGCCACCAGCAGAGGGGTAGCGGGGGCCTTAGAGACCCAGTACTTC
size: few; J: TRBJ2-1; length: 14; V: TRBV11-2; D: NA; CDR3: CASSLDGFGNEQFF; DNA: TGTGCCAGCAGCTTAGACGGGTTCGGCAATGAGCAGTTCTTC
size: few; J: TRBJ1-1; length: 14; V: TRBV27; D: NA; CDR3: CASSSPTGVAEAFF; DNA: TGTGCCAGCAGTTCACCGACGGGGGTCGCTGAAGCTTTCTTT
size: few; J: TRBJ2-7; length: 13; V: TRBV29-1; D: TRBD1; CDR3: CSFADRGPHEQYF; DNA: TGCAGCTTTGCGGACAGGGGCCCCCACGAGCAGTACTTC
size: NA; J: TRBJ2-4; length: 13; V: TRBV6-6; D: TRBD1; CDR3: CASERTGELIQYF; DNA: TGTGCCAGCGAAAGGACAGGAGAACTCATTCAGTACTTC
size: NA; J: TRBJ2-5; length: 15; V: TRBV5-4; D: TRBD1; CDR3: CASSLEGGSKKTQYF; DNA: TGTGCCAGCAGCTTGGAAGGGGGCAGCAAGAAGACCCAGTACTTC
size: few; J: TRBJ1-1; length: 13; V: TRBV30; D: TRBD1; CDR3: CAWSTGGVTEAFF; DNA: TGTGCCTGGAGTACAGGGGGCGTCACTGAAGCTTTCTTT
size: few; J: TRBJ2-7; length: 13; V: TRBV30; D: TRBD2; CDR3: CALLAGGPYEQYF; DNA: TGTGCCTTACTGGCGGGGGGGCCCTACGAGCAGTACTTC
size: few; J: TRBJ1-2; length: 15; V: TRBV7-2; D: TRBD1; CDR3: CASSIQGQGLTGYTF; DNA: TGTGCCAGCAGCATACAGGGACAGGGGTTAACTGGCTACACCTTC
size: few; J: TRBJ2-1; length: 16; V: TRBV5-4; D: NA; CDR3: CASSSGTGSSYNEQFF; DNA: TGTGCCAGCAGCTCAGGAACAGGGAGCTCCTACAATGAGCAGTTCTTC
size: few; J: TRBJ1-2; length: 17; V: TRBV5-1; D: TRBD1; CDR3: CASSLASGGLMDYGYTF; DNA: TGCGCCAGCAGCTTGGCGTCAGGGGGACTGATGGACTATGGCTACACCTTC
size: few; J: TRBJ2-1; length: 15; V: TRBV5-1; D: NA; CDR3: CASSLQSGDTNEQFF; DNA: TGCGCCAGCAGCCTCCAATCTGGGGACACCAATGAGCAGTTCTTC
size: few; J: TRBJ1-5; length: 15; V: TRBV6-1; D: NA; CDR3: CASSEWRESNQPQHF; DNA: TGTGCCAGCAGTGAATGGAGGGAGAGCAATCAGCCCCAGCATTTT
size: few; J: TRBJ1-1; length: 15; V: TRBV6-6; D: NA; CDR3: CASSPGGGMNTEAFF; DNA: TGTGCCAGCAGCCCCGGTGGGGGTATGAACACTGAAGCTTTCTTT
size: few; J: TRBJ2-3; length: 16; V: TRBV7-9; D: TRBD1; CDR3: CASSPGQGGNTDTQYF; DNA: TGTGCCAGCAGCCCCGGCCAAGGGGGCAACACAGATACGCAGTATTTT
size: NA; J: TRBJ1-5; length: 13; V: TRBV7-2; D: NA; CDR3: CASSLGRVQPQHF; DNA: TGTGCCAGCAGCTTAGGTAGGGTTCAGCCCCAGCATTTT
size: few; J: TRBJ2-3; length: 12; V: TRBV6-5; D: NA; CDR3: CASSRNTDTQYF; DNA: TGTGCCAGCAGTCGAAACACAGATACGCAGTATTTT
size: few; J: TRBJ2-4; length: 13; V: TRBV9; D: NA; CDR3: CASSVADTNIQYF; DNA: TGTGCCAGCAGCGTAGCGGACACGAACATTCAGTACTTC
size: many; J: TRBJ2-3; length: 14; V: TRBV21-1; D: NA; CDR3: CASRGGGFTDTQYF; DNA: TGTGCCAGCAGGGGGGGCGGTTTCACAGATACGCAGTATTTT
size: few; J: TRBJ1-2; length: 13; V: TRBV7-2; D: NA; CDR3: CASRGARSYGYTF; DNA: TGTGCCAGCAGGGGGGCCCGTTCATATGGCTACACCTTC
size: NA; J: TRBJ2-1; length: 13; V: TRBV7-2; D: NA; CDR3: CASSSRQVGEQFF; DNA: TGTGCCAGCAGCTCCCGGCAGGTTGGTGAGCAGTTCTTC
size: NA; J: TRBJ2-1; length: 14; V: TRBV19; D: NA; CDR3: CASSIGRRDNEQFF; DNA: TGTGCCAGTAGTATCGGGCGCAGGGACAATGAGCAGTTCTTC
size: NA; J: TRBJ2-3; length: 15; V: TRBV7-2; D: TRBD1; CDR3: CASSLDTGGTDTQYF; DNA: TGTGCCAGCAGCTTAGATACAGGGGGCACAGATACGCAGTATTTT
size: few; J: TRBJ2-7; length: 15; V: TRBV7-9; D: TRBD1; CDR3: CASSYSFVTGGEQYF; DNA: TGTGCCAGCAGCTATTCGTTTGTAACAGGGGGCGAGCAGTACTTC
size: NA; J: TRBJ2-5; length: 13; V: TRBV30; D: TRBD1; CDR3: CARTGPDQETQYF; DNA: TGTGCTCGGACAGGTCCGGACCAAGAGACCCAGTACTTC
size: few; J: TRBJ1-4; length: 14; V: TRBV30; D: NA; CDR3: CAWSVPGTLEKLFF; DNA: TGTGCCTGGAGTGTACCCGGGACCCTTGAAAAACTGTTTTTT
size: NA; J: TRBJ1-2; length: 14; V: TRBV5-6; D: NA; CDR3: CASSLIGGIEGYTF; DNA: TGTGCCAGCAGCTTGATCGGGGGGATAGAGGGCTACACCTTC
size: NA; J: TRBJ2-5; length: 13; V: TRBV7-2; D: NA; CDR3: CASSTGVGETQYF; DNA: TGTGCCAGCAGTACCGGAGTTGGAGAGACCCAGTACTTC
size: NA; J: TRBJ2-5; length: 13; V: TRBV7-9; D: NA; CDR3: CASSRTLGETQYF; DNA: TGTGCCAGCAGCCGGACTCTGGGGGAGACCCAGTACTTC
size: many; J: TRBJ1-3; length: 16; V: TRBV5-8; D: NA; CDR3: CASSLAASNSGNTIYF; DNA: TGTGCCAGCAGCTTGGCCGCTTCAAACTCTGGAAACACCATATATTTT
size: few; J: TRBJ1-2; length: 15; V: TRBV9; D: TRBD1; CDR3: CASSVSPTGGYGYTF; DNA: TGTGCCAGCAGCGTCTCACCGACAGGGGGCTATGGCTACACCTTC